These 17 T cell receptor beta chains originate from one sample sequenced in a study of tumor and adjacent non-tumor tissue in lung cancer (dated by TCRdb to the late 2010s). RNA was extracted from bulk unsorted tissue and checked for quality with a NanoDrop ND-1000 and an Agilent 2100. Library preparation was by multiplex PCR. Sequenced on an Illumina HiSeq 2500. TCRbeta libraries were built by three rounds of nested PCR using primers (Table S4), following protocols modified from ARM-PCR. TCRdb ran its own pipeline on the public reads, namely fastp trimming at Q25 and MiXCR clone calling, and kept in-frame beta chains. One record per CDR3 amino acid sequence lists the most common genes and DNA. The table for this sample lists some 99,000 distinct CDR3 sequences; 75% of them were counted only once. The ten most abundant clones make up about 40% of the sample. The sample was lung tumor tissue. All receptors derive from a woman aged 55-69 years with non-small cell lung cancer.

As regards this clonotype: Compared with germline, one end of the junction differs, possibly owing to a read error. V gene TRBV29-1 combines with J gene TRBJ1-2, with TRBD1 as a possible D gene (5 bases). CDR1 is SQVTM, CDR2 ANQGSEA, per germline. The CDR3 is made up of 12 amino acids. Here the CDR3 DNA reads TGCATCGTTGAAGGGGCCTTTTATGGCTACACCTTC. Amino acid sequence: CIVEGAFYGYTF.

With regard to this clonotype: This may come from a read error, since a much larger clone is one base off. The chain joins TRBV20-1 to TRBJ1-2, with D unresolved. CDR1 and CDR2 from the germline V gene are DFQATT and SNEGSKA (reference sequence). There are 13 residues in the CDR3. CDR3 nucleotide sequence: TGCAGTGCTAACCCCAGCTCTAACAATGGCTACACCTTC. The encoded protein is CSANPSSNNGYTF.

A word on this clonotype: As the CDR3 is not closed by the conserved phenylalanine or tryptophan, this likely results from a read error. The chain links TRBV11-2 to TRBJ1-2; 7 positions agree with TRBD1. The germline V gene has CDR1 SGHAT and CDR2 FQNNGV. The CDR3 is 14 amino acids. CDR3 coding DNA: TGTACCAGCAGCTTAGATCAGGGGGATGGTGGCTACACCTAC. Encoded protein: CTSSLDQGDGGYTY.

To note about this clonotype: Being one base from a much bigger clone, this may be a read error. The V and J genes are TRBV4-3 and TRBJ2-3; maybe TRBD1 (6 bases). The CDR3 totals 15 residues. V gave up 1 base and J gave up 4 bases, with 12 bases separating them. CDR1 and CDR2 (germline): LGHNA, YSLEER. In DNA, the CDR3 is TGCGCCAGCAGCCAAGGCGGCAAGGGGGCAGATACGCAGTATTTT. The encoded protein is CASSQGGKGADTQYF.

Details on this clonotype: The junction shows a germline mismatch at one end, possibly a read error. The chain combines TRBV11-2 with TRBJ2-3; either TRBD1 or TRBD2 may fit D (5 bases each). Germline loops: CDR1 SGHAT, CDR2 FQNNGV. The CDR3 is made up of 15 amino acids. The CDR3: CASSLDARDADTQYF. For the CDR3, the DNA is TGTGCTAGCAGCTTAGACGCCCGGGACGCAGATACGCAGTATTTT.

This clonotype was detected ten times or more. The chain joins TRBV6-5 to TRBJ2-7, with D possibly being TRBD1 (7 bases). This CDR3 is 14 amino acids long. V shed 6 bases and J shed 0 bases, with 12 bases lying between them. CDR1 and CDR2 from the germline V gene are MNHEY and SVGAGI. CDR3 DNA sequence: TGTGCCAGCAGGGGGGGACAGCGCTCCTACGAGCAGTACTTC. Its translation is CASRGGQRSYEQYF.

In DNA form, the CDR3 reads TGCAGTGCTATAGGGGAGAGGTACTATGAGCAGTACTTC. It codes for CSAIGERYYEQYF. The chain carries TRBV20-1 and TRBJ2-7; D tentatively fits TRBD1 or TRBD2 (5 bases each). The germline CDR1 and CDR2 sequences are DFQATT and SNEGSKA (reference sequence). V shed 4 bases and J shed 7 bases, with 17 bases lying between them. The CDR3 length is 13 residues.

The count of this clonotype is one. One end of the junction fails to match germline, which may point to a read error. The chain employs TRBV10-3 and TRBJ1-1; weak D call: TRBD1 (5 bases). The CDR3 is 17 amino acids. The V gene's germline CDR1 is ENHRY and CDR2 SYGVKD. The CDR3 coding sequence is TGTGCCTACAGCGAGGCTAAGGGTGAGGGACGGAACACTGAAGTTTTCTTT. Residues: CAYSEAKGEGRNTEVFF.

On this clonotype: Mismatch with germline at one junction end may stem from a read error. The chain combines TRBV11-3 with TRBJ2-7; tentative D call: TRBD2 (5 bases). The CDR3 consists of 14 residues. Germline CDR1 is SGHNT and CDR2 is YENEEA. This CDR3 is CASGLYTGTYEQYF. CDR3 nucleotide sequence: TGTGCCAGCGGCTTATATACGGGGACCTACGAGCAGTACTTC. The variable domain in full, completed from reference TRBV11-3 and TRBJ2-7, reads EAGVVQSPRYKIIEKKQPVAFWCNPISGHNTLYWYLQNLGQGPELLIRYENEEAVDDSQLPKDRFSAERLKGVDSTLKIQPAELGDSAVYLCASGLYTGTYEQYFGPGTRLTVT.

In its sample, this clonotype was seen many times. The V and J genes are TRBV11-2 and TRBJ1-1; D is ambiguous. Trimming removed 0 bases from V and 6 bases from J, with 17 bases in between. CDR1 SGHAT and CDR2 FQNNGV come from the germline V gene. CDR3 length equals 16 residues. The chain's CDR3 is CASSLDLGFGEAEAFF. In DNA, the CDR3 is TGTGCCAGCAGCTTAGATCTGGGGTTTGGGGAGGCTGAAGCTTTCTTT. The variable domain in full, completed from reference TRBV11-2 and TRBJ1-1, reads EAGVAQSPRYKIIEKRQSVAFWCNPISGHATLYWYQQILGQGPKLLIQFQNNGVVDDSQLPKDRFSAERLKGVDSTLKIQPAKLEDSAVYLCASSLDLGFGEAEAFFGQGTRLTVV.

This chain joins TRBV19 and TRBJ2-3; no clear D. Deletions cut 5 bases from V and 7 bases from J, with 22 bases between. The CDR3 is made up of 16 amino acids. From germline, CDR1 is LNHDA and CDR2 SQIVND (reference sequence). DNA of the CDR3: TGTGCCAGTAGTTCCACTCGGACGGCCGGCACGAATACGCAGTATTTT. It encodes CASSSTRTAGTNTQYF.

The chain couples TRBV9 to TRBJ1-1, with D unresolved. Per the germline V gene, CDR1 is SGDLS and CDR2 is YYNGEE. CDR3 length: 12 residues. V was trimmed by 4 bases and J by 0 bases, leaving 4 bases between them. Here the CDR3 DNA reads TGTGCCAGCAGCCCTCTGAACACTGAAGCTTTCTTT. This codes for CASSPLNTEAFF.

Regarding this clonotype: A read error may account for a junction end that differs from germline. The chain is built from TRBV11-2 and TRBJ2-7; perhaps TRBD1 as D (5 bases). CDR1 SGHAT and CDR2 FQNNGV come from the germline V gene. The CDR3 has 12 amino acids. The CDR3 DNA reads as TGTGCCAACAGTGCCGACAGATACGAACAGTACTTC. Residues: CANSADRYEQYF.

Comments on this clonotype: One junction end disagrees with the germline gene, perhaps due to a read error. The chain recombines TRBV12-3 or TRBV12-4 with TRBJ2-7, with 7 bases lining up with TRBD2. This CDR3 is 16 amino acids long. CDR3 nucleotides: TGTGCCAGCAGTTTAGAGCGGGGTCTAGGGTCCTTCGAGCAGTGCTTC. It specifies CASSLERGLGSFEQCF.

The rearrangement joins TRBV6-1 to TRBJ2-5; D tentatively fits TRBD1 or TRBD2 (6 bases each). The CDR3 has 17 amino acids. Trimming cost V 4 bases and J 12 bases, with 30 bases left between them. Germline lookup yields CDR1 MNHNS and CDR2 SASEGT. DNA for the CDR3: TGTGCCAGCAGTGGGAATCGGTTCGGGGGCCCACAAGAGACAAAGTACTTC. Its translation: CASSGNRFGGPQETKYF.

A note on this clonotype: Compared with germline, one end of the junction differs, possibly owing to a read error. This sequence joins TRBV20-1 and TRBJ2-3; TRBD2 agrees at 7 bases. The CDR3 is 13 residues long. Germline V lookup: CDR1 DFQATT, CDR2 SNEGSKA (reference sequence). CDR3 loop: CSASPSGIDMQYF. CDR3 DNA: TGCAGTGCTAGTCCTAGCGGTATAGATATGCAGTATTTT.

The J gene is TRBJ1-2, the V gene TRBV4-1; 7 bases agree with TRBD1. From germline, CDR1 is MGHRA and CDR2 YSYEKL. CDR3 length: 15 amino acids. With V trimmed by 3 bases and J by 2 bases, 6 bases remained unmatched. In DNA form, the CDR3 reads TGCGCCAGCAGCCAGACCGGGACAGAGAACTATGGCTACACCTTC. It specifies CASSQTGTENYGYTF.